This T cell receptor beta chain originates from a study of cytomegalovirus exposure and HLA in healthy donors (dated by TCRdb to the late 2010s). Context from the whole study: According to an earlier analysis of around 600 of the donors, about 190 million T cells yielded roughly 110 million unique TCR beta sequences and approximately 300 Gb of sequence data. High-throughput TCR immunosequencing, statistical association of individual TCRs with disease status, and machine learning were combined to predict cytomegalovirus infection status. Rather than drawing on any new phenotypic data, the later analysis identified candidate immune exposures from TCR beta sequences and the way those sequences occurred across donors. A later genetic analysis used genome-wide SNP genotypes for about 60% of the roughly 700 donors, treating that subset as a discovery cohort. Besides the first cohort of 500 to 700 subjects, a separate validation cohort made up of 120 or so different subjects was used. A later analysis re-examined previously published TCR beta repertoires from 500 to 700 donors and added high-resolution HLA genotyping to investigate patterns of TCR occurrence. Among some 400 genotyped donors of the cohort, an average of around 250,000 unique TCR beta nucleotide sequences was sequenced per donor, of which about 19% were non-productive. An earlier analysis of around 540 of the donors applied high-throughput TCR beta sequencing to assess whether each TCR beta V gene segment acted as functional or pseudogenic. A few DR-DQ haplotypes were treated as single units for association and clustering because of strong linkage in the cohort. An early release covering about 600 HLA-typed donors comprised roughly 300 gigabases of sequencing data and roughly 85 million unique TCR sequences. All discovery cohort repertoires had been generated using a single sequencing platform. Of the 350 to 450 genotyped donors, 81% were placed in the genetic ancestry cluster associated with self-reported Caucasian donors. Both class I and class II loci were covered by HLA typing, at four-digit resolution. Alongside the repertoire data, information on donor age, sex, ethnicity and CMV serostatus was compiled. The study used immunosequencing to profile the T cell repertoires of several hundred subjects and linked those repertoires to cytomegalovirus serostatus. The study was designed to test whether signatures of past pathogen exposure could be identified by cataloging public T cell receptors. The number of typed donors differed by locus: about 620-640 for A, B, C, DRB1 and DQB1; roughly 510 for DQA1; 606 for DPA1; and roughly 450 for DPB1.

Looking up the germline V gene yields CDR1 LGHNA and CDR2 YSLEER. V is reduced by 0 bases and J by 8 bases, leaving a spacing of 19 bases between them. CDR3 length: 16 amino acids, cysteine to phenylalanine. The kept DNA is CDR3 alone, 48 bases in frame from the first base. Findings and caveats that apply to the study as a whole: A later genetic analysis associated a missense DCLRE1C variant with V-gene and J-gene trimming of TCR beta chains, and an independent cohort replicated the association. Compared with the approximately 700-donor mean, donors in an Asian-associated ancestry cluster had fewer N-insertions in productive TCRs, according to a later genetic analysis. A few of the identified cytomegalovirus-associated TCR beta chains were confirmed in vitro to be specific for cytomegalovirus antigens. The earlier analysis of some 560 of the donors excluded roughly 17 rarely observed V segments, including chromosome 9 orphons, because counts were too low. A cluster of highly shared sequence variants was judged likely to represent a technical artifact of the sequencing pipeline. Because the 87-base-pair reads could not distinguish some IMGT-functional V segments, including TRBV6-2 and TRBV6-3, those segments were excluded. For the cohort, immune exposure information was limited to CMV serostatus. According to a later analysis, most CMV-associated TCR beta chains appeared to be HLA-restricted, and the HLA associations seemed to be driven largely by CMV exposure. Across donors, most TCR sequences were observed very rarely, whereas some public TCRs were present in many individuals. A total of roughly 160 TCR beta chains were listed by the study as associated with cytomegalovirus. Only TCR beta chains were sequenced in this cohort, and the absence of alpha or paired-chain data limited detectable features. In a later analysis, several top co-occurrence clusters were reported to appear linked to parvovirus B19, influenza, CMV and Epstein-Barr virus. When HLA alleles, especially DR and DQ, strongly co-occurred, attributing TCR associations to individual alleles was difficult. Presence/absence analyses assumed roughly uniform sequencing depth across donors, an assumption that may not hold. Because HLA typing was unavailable for some donors at each locus, only the typed subset was used in association tests. A later analysis found that HLA-associated TCR beta chains were more clonally expanded and had lower generation probabilities than equally common non-associated chains. A further reported finding was that TCR beta sequences accurately predicted the HLA-A and HLA-B alleles for most subjects in the first cohort. The classifier was reported to diagnose cytomegalovirus status with high specificity and sensitivity in both the original cohort and the validation cohort. It was suggested by the authors that the approach could potentially be generalized to other disease states and immunological phenotypes. Linkage disequilibrium might explain the correlated functional status among segregating V segments, but an unknown experimental factor could not be excluded. According to a later analysis, TCR association rates differed among HLA loci, with DRB1 alleles showing the most associated TCRs and HLA-C alleles showing the fewest. At a false discovery rate of 0.05, a later analysis linked under 20,000 TCR beta sequences to specific HLA alleles. Broadly in line with IMGT annotations, most TCR beta V segments showed up in productive rearrangements about 90% or about 30% of the time in an earlier analysis of approximately 600 of the donors.

The library was built by means of the immunoSEQ multiplex PCR assay. For the multiplex PCR, a mixture combining 60 forward primers for TCR Vbeta segments and 13 reverse primers for TCR Jbeta segments was used. The CDR3 region of rearranged TCR beta genes was amplified from genomic DNA by a multiplex PCR assay. Amplified TCR beta libraries were sequenced as 87-base-pair reads on the Illumina HiSeq System. On the study's bioinformatics: A later analysis counted about 80 million unique TCR beta chains across the 670 or so repertoires, and 10 million to 12 million of these chains were shared by at least two donors. A nearest-neighbor algorithm error-corrected the raw reads and collapsed the reads into unique sequences, merging closely related sequences to remove PCR and sequencing errors. Alignment of CDR3 sequences to IMGT reference sequences was used to assign V, D and J gene segments. Each retained sequence needed at least a six-nucleotide match to both a V gene segment and a J gene segment. Rearrangements were classified as productive when the CDR3 lacked stop codons and remained in frame with V and J, and all other rearrangements were classified as non-productive. Following IMGT convention, CDR3 was defined as the stretch from the second conserved V-encoded cysteine up to the conserved J-encoded phenylalanine. In an earlier analysis of more than 550 of the donors, sequences lacking an unambiguous match to a single V gene segment were excluded. An earlier analysis of 450 to 650 of the donors called V segments functional above 56.7% productive rearrangements and segregating when the between-donor standard deviation exceeded 5%. A statistical classification framework was built for diagnosing cytomegalovirus status from the catalog of TCR beta chain sequences. In a later analysis, V and J genes were assigned by comparing TCR nucleotide sequences against IMGT/GENE-DB human TR gene sequences. Using the TCRdist pipeline, a later analysis assigned CDR3 sequences along with most-parsimonious VDJ recombination scenarios. In a later analysis, every TCR beta chain was defined by the combination of its CDR3 amino acid sequence and its V-gene family, and reads without a unique V-gene family were dropped. As a way to deal with suspected cross-contamination and a sequencing artifact, a later analysis dropped roughly 620 nucleotide sequences that were highly shared and had low generation probability. For each public chain, a later analysis derived a clonal expansion index from normalized ranks of inferred template counts within each repertoire. In a later analysis, generation probabilities were computed using a VDJ recombination model fitted to out-of-frame rearrangements, and the results were checked against IGoR. In a later analysis, hypergeometric tests were used to score TCR-TCR, TCR-HLA and TCR-CMV co-occurrence, with a repertoire-size bias correction applied to TCR pairs. To estimate false discovery rates, a later analysis permuted the HLA or CMV assignments 20 times. In a later analysis, co-occurring TCRs were grouped using DBSCAN, with TCRdist sequence similarity added in when clustering inside HLA-allele-positive subsets. For co-occurrence clustering, repertoires with fewer than 30,000 or more than 120,000 public chains were excluded, along with a handful of repertoires with anomalous nucleotide sharing. TCRdb re-hosts the immuneACCESS table, in-frame sequences only. Its copies lack some clones; in the studies checked, an unresolved V gene accounts for under half of them, and the cause for the rest is not known. V and J calls and clone size are given by that table; D and trimming were obtained from the DNA. This sample gives about 90,000 clones in total; roughly 67% of them show up just once. The ten biggest clones cover 20% to 25% of the sample.

The cohort comprised 550 to 700 healthy bone marrow donors. Cohort members were all nominally healthy when sampled, although unrecorded immune exposures were likely present. The donor was CMV seropositive and was included in the group of approximately 300 seropositive cohort members. A peripheral blood sample was provided by each donor, and peripheral blood mononuclear cells were used for TCR beta sequencing. The Qiagen DNeasy Blood Extraction Kit was used to extract genomic DNA from the blood cell samples. Comment on this clone: Which antigen it targets is not known. Per-base quality was not reported, and no clone a single base away is much larger than it.

The V gene is TRBV4-3 and the J gene is TRBJ1-2; a tentative D match to TRBD1 spans 6 bases. The source material was PBMCs. The origin of this receptor is a woman between 50 and 59 years old in good health and CMV-seropositive. The base sequence is TGCGCCAGCAGCCAAGATAGGGGGACGGAGCGCCCCGGCTACACCTTC. It translates to CASSQDRGTERPGYTF.